This T cell receptor (beta chain) was captured in a study of OX40 agonist ivuxolimab in advanced cancers. On this clone itself: Its antigen is undetermined.

TCRdb's table, derived via immunoSEQ multiplex PCR, lists solely in-frame clones and lacks some. The sample includes under 30,000 clones, around 87% of them seen just once. Notes on the study in general: Expanded clones tended on average to be more numerous among CD8+ T cells than CD4+. At 0.1 to 3.0 mg/kg, CD4+ and CD8+ blood T cells expanded clonally by week 6. Several nonresponders also turned out to have low normalized T-cell clonal expansion.

This CDR3 is built from 15 residues. Germline V gene data show CDR1 as SGHKS and CDR2 as YYEKEE (reference sequence). The junction had 9 bases not matched to a gene; V was cut back by 5 bases and J by 3 bases. This sequence originates from an adult with an advanced solid tumor such as melanoma, head and neck, liver or kidney cancer. Sequencing used CD4+ or CD8+ T cells sorted from blood, obtained in a trial of the OX40 agonist ivuxolimab. The chain has TRBV5-5 and TRBJ1-1; 8 bases agree with TRBD1. CDR3 sequence (DNA): TGTGCCAGCAGTTCTCCAGGGGGCATTGACACTGAAGCTTTCTTT. Translation: CASSSPGGIDTEAFF.